Shown below are 23 T cell receptor beta chains from a single sample sequenced in a study of blood T cells in healthy people across ages. A J-beta primer mix and a sample-barcoded 5' primer were used in a second PCR of roughly 7 to 12 cycles. TCRdb reprocessed the 5' RACE reads with MiXCR, giving one entry per CDR3 protein. The sample records around 1,500,000 distinct CDR3 sequences, 28% being singletons. Sequencing was done on a sample of blood. These receptors came from a woman between 25 and 40 years old in good health.

J is TRBJ1-3 and V is TRBV28, with 7 positions matching TRBD1. The germline CDR1 and CDR2 sequences are MDHEN and SYDVKM. The V and J ends lost 4 bases and 2 bases, in that order; junction bases with no gene match: 5. This CDR3 is 15 amino acids long. Here the CDR3 reads CASSSHRGPGNTIYF. The CDR3 nucleotides read TGTGCCAGCAGTTCCCACAGGGGACCTGGAAACACCATATATTTT.

Concerning this clonotype itself: A junction end diverges from the germline sequence, so it may reflect a read error. The CDR3 spells CAGSSRDSYEQYF. As DNA, the CDR3 is TGTGCCGGCAGTTCTCGGGACTCCTACGAGCAGTACTTC. This sequence joins TRBV6-6 and TRBJ2-7; D might be TRBD2 (5 bases). This CDR3 comprises 13 residues. Germline loops: CDR1 MNHNY, CDR2 SVGAGI (reference sequence).

This clonotype was observed many times. V and J are TRBV6-2 or TRBV6-3 and TRBJ1-5, with D hard to call. In germline, CDR1 is MNHEY, CDR2 SVGEGT. The CDR3 runs to 13 residues. V lost 8 bases to trimming and J lost 0 bases, with 8 bases between them. This CDR3 reads CASGQYSNQPQHF. The CDR3, as DNA: TGTGCCAGCGGGCAATATAGCAATCAGCCCCAGCATTTT.

At least ten counts were recorded for this clonotype. The chain uses TRBV7-9 and TRBJ2-1; D may be TRBD1 or TRBD2 (5 bases each). CDR3 size: 15 residues. The V end lost 8 bases, the J end lost 3 bases, and 17 bases lay between the germline ends. Germline loops: CDR1 SEHNR, CDR2 FQNEAQ (reference sequence). CDR3 residues: CASGTAADNYNEQFF. CDR3 coding DNA: TGTGCCAGCGGGACGGCAGCGGATAACTACAATGAGCAGTTCTTC.

This sequence joins TRBV7-2 and TRBJ2-1; weak D call: TRBD2 (6 bases). The CDR3 length is 16 residues. Between the trimmed V and J ends, which lost 3 bases and 1 base, there was a span of 13 bases. From germline, CDR1 is SGHTA and CDR2 FQGNSA. The CDR3 DNA reads TGTGCCAGCAGCTTCCCCGGGACTCGATCCTACAATGAGCAGTTCTTC. Residues: CASSFPGTRSYNEQFF.

The rearrangement links TRBV20-1 to TRBJ2-7, with TRBD2 identical over 11 bases. J gave up 7 bases and V 0 bases, and 11 bases lay outside the gene matches. The CDR3 is 16 amino acids. CDR1 and CDR2 from the germline V gene are DFQATT and SNEGSKA (reference sequence). The CDR3 coding sequence is TGCAGTGCTAGAGACCCGGGACTAGCGGCCGGGGTGGAGCAGTACTTC. Translation gives CSARDPGLAAGVEQYF.

The chain combines TRBV5-1 with TRBJ2-1, with D perhaps given as TRBD1 or TRBD2 (5 bases each). CDR1 and CDR2 (germline): SGHRS, YFSETQ. V lost 5 bases and J 5 bases, leaving 14 bases between the germline ends. The CDR3 extends over 14 amino acids. The CDR3 nucleotides are TGCGCCAGCAGAGGGGAGTGGGCCCACAATGAGCAGTTCTTC. Encoded protein: CASRGEWAHNEQFF.

The gene calls are TRBV6-4 and TRBJ2-2; TRBD1 aligns across 8 bases. This CDR3 is built from 14 residues. Germline V gene lookup returns CDR1 MRHNA and CDR2 SNTAGT. Trimming took 11 bases from V and 7 from J; bases not matched to a gene: 12. CDR3 region: CASQLDRGIGELFF. CDR3 DNA: TGTGCCTCACAACTCGACAGGGGAATCGGGGAGCTGTTTTTT.

V and J are TRBV4-3 and TRBJ1-5; D is uncertain. Germline values: CDR1 LGHNA, CDR2 YSLEER. The CDR3 is made up of 15 amino acids. Trimming removed 0 bases from V and 3 bases from J, with 9 bases in between. The CDR3 coding sequence is TGCGCCAGCAGCCAAGATCTGCGGTACAATCAGCCCCAGCATTTT. It is translated as CASSQDLRYNQPQHF.

The gene calls are TRBV28 and TRBJ2-7; 11 positions match TRBD1. Trimming took 7 bases from V and 6 from J; bases not matched to a gene: 8. This CDR3 has 14 residues. Germline CDR1 MDHEN, CDR2 SYDVKM. The chain's CDR3 is CASIGGGQGGEQYF. The CDR3 DNA reads as TGTGCCAGCATAGGCGGGGGACAGGGGGGCGAGCAGTACTTC.

This clonotype was seen a handful of times. The chain couples TRBV29-1 to TRBJ1-1; maybe TRBD1 (6 bases). Trimming cost V 7 bases and J 2 bases, with 14 bases left between them. Germline V CDR1 and CDR2: SQVTM, ANQGSEA. The CDR3 length is 13 residues. The CDR3 DNA reads TGCAGCGGAGGAAGGGGGGGAAACACTGAAGCTTTCTTT. Translation: CSGGRGGNTEAFF.

This sequence joins TRBV9 and TRBJ1-2; no firm D call. The V gene lost 7 bases and the J gene lost 0 bases, with 16 bases spanning the gap. CDR3 length equals 15 residues. Germline CDR1 and CDR2: SGDLS and YYNGEE. The CDR3 loop is CASGDRSGANYGYTF. CDR3 DNA: TGTGCCAGCGGCGACCGGTCCGGTGCTAACTATGGCTACACCTTC.

Turning to this clonotype: A much larger clone sits a single nucleotide away, making a read error possible. This chain links TRBV5-1 with TRBJ2-3, with a weak D call TRBD1 (7 bases). Per germline, CDR1 SGHRS and CDR2 YFSETQ. The CDR3 runs to 16 residues. The chain's CDR3 is CASSPGGNRGTDTRYF. Here the CDR3 DNA reads TGCGCCAGCAGCCCTGGGGGGAACAGGGGAACAGATACGCGGTATTTT.

Details on this clonotype: A much larger clone lies one base from this, so it may be a read error. CDR3 protein: CASSEQGAVIGRKTQFF. In DNA, the CDR3 is TGTGCCAGCAGCGAACAGGGGGCGGTAATCGGGAGGAAGACCCAGTTCTTC. V usage is TRBV7-6 and J usage is TRBJ2-1, with 9 bases fitting TRBD1. V shed 5 bases, J shed 13 bases, and the junction held 21 bases outside the gene matches. From germline, CDR1 is SGHVS and CDR2 FNYEAQ. This CDR3 has 17 amino acids. The variable domain in full, completed from reference TRBV7-6 and TRBJ2-1, reads GAGVSQSPRYKVTKRGQDVALRCDPISGHVSLYWYRQALGQGPEFLTYFNYEAQQDKSGLPNDRFSAERPEGSISTLTIQRTEQRDSAMYRCASSEQGAVIGRKTQFFGPGTRLTVL.

Of note for this clonotype: A much larger clonotype is one base distant, so this may be a read error. The chain recombines TRBV7-9 with TRBJ2-5; D remains ambiguous. CDR1 is SEHNR and CDR2 is FQNEAQ in the germline V gene (reference sequence). This CDR3 region has 16 residues. The CDR3 is CARSFGGVSAEETQYF. The CDR3 coding sequence is TGTGCCCGCAGCTTCGGCGGAGTATCGGCAGAAGAGACCCAGTACTTC.

The rearrangement joins TRBV2 to TRBJ2-3; 7 bases fit TRBD1. The CDR3 is 15 amino acids. Germline CDR1 is SNHLY and CDR2 is FYNNEI. V trimming: 3 bases; J trimming: 1 base; junction bases outside the gene matches: 4. In DNA form, the CDR3 reads TGTGCCAGCAGTGATGGGGACAGACGCACAGATACGCAGTATTTT. Amino acids: CASSDGDRRTDTQYF.

The V gene is TRBV20-1, the J gene TRBJ2-1; 15 bases fit TRBD2. V gave up 6 bases and J gave up 5 bases; unmatched junction bases: 5. Germline V gene sequence: CDR1 DFQATT, CDR2 SNEGSKA (reference sequence). The CDR3 is 15 residues long. Written as DNA, the CDR3 is TGCAGTGCGGGGACTAGCGGGGGGTTAAACAATGAGCAGTTCTTC. It translates to CSAGTSGGLNNEQFF.

This clonotype has just a few counts. This chain links TRBV6-5 with TRBJ2-1; weak D call: TRBD1 (7 bases). The CDR3 loop spans 15 amino acids. Germline V gene lookup returns CDR1 MNHEY and CDR2 SVGAGI. The V end lost 7 bases, the J end lost 1 base, and 14 bases lay between the germline ends. The CDR3 region is CASNPGGLSYNEQFF. The CDR3, as DNA: TGTGCCAGCAACCCAGGGGGGCTGTCCTACAATGAGCAGTTCTTC.

The chain employs TRBV29-1 and TRBJ1-2; 10 nucleotides align to TRBD1. The CDR3 is 14 amino acids. Germline V lookup: CDR1 SQVTM, CDR2 ANQGSEA. Germline trimming cut 8 bases from V and 4 bases from J; bases unmatched to any gene: 10. The CDR3 nucleotides read TGCAGCATTACGACAGGGGGCTTTAGCTATGGCTACACCTTC. This codes for CSITTGGFSYGYTF.

There are a few counts of this clonotype. The chain has TRBV4-2 and TRBJ1-1, with D perhaps TRBD1 (6 bases). Germline CDR1 reads LGHNA; CDR2 reads YNFKEQ. Trimming took 7 bases from V and 4 from J, leaving 22 bases between them. This CDR3 contains 16 residues. CDR3 nucleotides: TGTGCCAGCATTACAAGGGGGGAACAGTGGGGCACTGAAGCTTTCTTT. Protein product: CASITRGEQWGTEAFF.

In regard to this clonotype: Given a much more abundant clone one base away, this may be a read error. The chain joins TRBV7-3 to TRBJ1-1; weak D call: TRBD1 (5 bases). This CDR3 is 13 amino acids long. Germline-derived CDR1 and CDR2 are SGHTA and FQGTGA. CDR3 in amino acids: CASSWDGNTGAFF. The CDR3 DNA sequence: TGTGCCAGCAGCTGGGACGGGAACACTGGAGCTTTCTTT.

This chain links TRBV20-1 with TRBJ2-1; the match to TRBD2 covers 10 bases. CDR1 is DFQATT, CDR2 SNEGSKA, per germline (reference sequence). The CDR3 consists of 15 residues. The junction had 15 bases not matched to a gene; V was cut back by 7 bases and J by 9 bases. The CDR3 DNA is TGCAGTGTTAGGTCGCTTCTAGCGGGAGTGGTTGAGCAGTTCTTC. Its protein is CSVRSLLAGVVEQFF.

This clonotype showed up many times. DNA of the CDR3: TGTGCCAGCAGTTCGGGACGCGCAACCAATTACTTCCACGAGCAGTACTTC. Its translation is CASSSGRATNYFHEQYF. This sequence joins TRBV6-6 and TRBJ2-7; D possibly uses TRBD1 or TRBD2 (5 bases each). The CDR3 length is 17 residues. Trimming removed 4 bases at V and 5 bases at J, with 24 bases between. Germline V gene lookup returns CDR1 MNHNY and CDR2 SVGAGI (reference sequence).